Below, 19 T cell receptor beta chains from the same sample are listed, as sequenced in a study of blood T cell repertoires in COVID-19. Sequencing used immunoSEQ multiplex PCR; TCRdb keeps in-frame clones, though not all of them. The repertoire holds over 40,000 clones, with 90% to 95% as singletons. The source material was peripheral blood. Receptor source: a woman older than 75 with acute or convalescent COVID-19.

This chain uses TRBV28 with TRBJ2-3; TRBD1 matches at 9 bases. With 6 bases clipped from V and 6 bases from J, the junction kept 10 bases outside the gene matches. This CDR3 spans 15 amino acids. CDR1 MDHEN and CDR2 SYDVKM come from the germline V gene. CDR3 sequence: CASSTPTGGTDTQYF. The CDR3 coding sequence is TGTGCCAGCAGCACTCCGACAGGGGGTACGGATACGCAGTATTTT.

The V and J genes are TRBV4-2 and TRBJ1-5; 8 positions match TRBD1. V was pared by 4 bases and J by 4 bases, with 15 bases of the junction left unmatched. The CDR3 is 18 residues long. In germline, CDR1 is LGHNA, CDR2 YNFKEQ. The CDR3 spells CASSLNNPGQGMNQPQHF. CDR3 nucleotide sequence: TGTGCCAGCAGCCTCAACAACCCTGGACAGGGAATGAATCAGCCCCAGCATTTT.

The chain has TRBV27 and TRBJ2-1, with 8 nucleotides matching TRBD2. This CDR3 is built from 17 residues. V lost 0 bases, J lost 6 bases, and 10 bases stayed unmatched. Per the germline V gene, CDR1 is MNHEY and CDR2 is SMNVEV (reference sequence). The CDR3 nucleotides read TGTGCCAGCAGTTTATCGCCCCCCGGGACTAGAGTCAATGAGCAGTTCTTC. Residues: CASSLSPPGTRVNEQFF.

The chain links TRBV6-4 to TRBJ2-2, with TRBD1 identical over 9 bases. The CDR3 has 15 residues. Germline-derived CDR1 and CDR2 are MRHNA and SNTAGT. Losses at the gene ends were 5 bases for V and 3 bases for J; bases not matched to a gene: 4. For the CDR3, the DNA is TGTGCCAGCAGTCCGGGACAGGGATACACCGGGGAGCTGTTTTTT. This codes for CASSPGQGYTGELFF.

This sequence joins TRBV19 and TRBJ2-5; the D gene is possibly TRBD1 (6 bases). In germline, CDR1 is LNHDA, CDR2 SQIVND (reference sequence). The CDR3 is 14 residues long. Between the trimmed V and J ends, which lost 8 bases and 2 bases, there was a span of 15 bases. Written as DNA, the CDR3 is TGTGCCAGTTCAATTGGCGACAGGCAAGAGACCCAGTACTTC. Its protein is CASSIGDRQETQYF.

The chain joins TRBV7-9 to TRBJ2-1, with 10 bases that match TRBD2. CDR1 is SEHNR and CDR2 is FQNEAQ in the germline V gene (reference sequence). The CDR3 runs to 15 residues. V trimming: 5 bases; J trimming: 7 bases; junction bases outside the gene matches: 8. The CDR3 coding sequence is TGTGCCAGCAGCCCTAGCGGGAGTAAGCCGAATGAGCAGTTCTTC. This encodes CASSPSGSKPNEQFF.

This chain uses TRBV7-9 with TRBJ1-1; tentatively, D is TRBD1 (6 bases). Germline V gene lookup returns CDR1 SEHNR and CDR2 FQNEAQ (reference sequence). The CDR3 has 13 amino acids. The V end was cut by 6 bases, the J end by 5 bases, with 13 bases between. The CDR3 sequence is CASSHRVPTEAFF. CDR3 nucleotide sequence: TGTGCCAGCAGTCACAGGGTTCCGACTGAAGCTTTCTTT.

This clone is a singleton in its sample. The chain combines TRBV5-1 with TRBJ2-2; a possible D gene is TRBD2 (5 bases). This CDR3 is built from 15 residues. The germline CDR1 and CDR2 sequences are SGHRS and YFSETQ. With 3 bases removed from V and 0 bases from J, the gap between germline ends came to 9 bases. The CDR3 region is CASSSTSPNTGELFF. In DNA form, the CDR3 reads TGCGCCAGCAGCTCTACTAGTCCGAACACCGGGGAGCTGTTTTTT.

This chain links TRBV5-4 with TRBJ2-3; 14 bases fit TRBD2. The length of the CDR3 is 17 residues. The germline CDR1 and CDR2 sequences are SGHNT and YYREEE (reference sequence). The trim removed 4 bases at V and 1 base at J, leaving 5 bases unmatched. The DNA of the CDR3 is TGTGCCAGCAGCCTGCGACTAGCGGGGGGGGGCACAGATACGCAGTATTTT. Its translation is CASSLRLAGGGTDTQYF.

The V gene is TRBV9, the J gene TRBJ2-1; TRBD2 aligns across 9 bases. The germline CDR1 and CDR2 sequences are SGDLS and YYNGEE. Trimming removed 1 base from V and 8 bases from J; junction bases left unmatched: 10. The CDR3 spans 16 residues. The CDR3: CASSVRGLAGIDEQFF. For the CDR3, the DNA is TGTGCCAGCAGCGTACGGGGCCTAGCGGGAATCGATGAGCAGTTCTTC.

V and J are TRBV11-2 and TRBJ2-3, with TRBD2 matching 10 bases. Germline values: CDR1 SGHAT, CDR2 FQNNGV. The CDR3 spans 16 residues. The V gene end was trimmed by 1 base and the J gene end by 5 bases; junction bases not matched to a gene: 6. The CDR3, as DNA: TGTGCCAGCAGCTTAGGGTCTAGCGGGAGAAGAGATACGCAGTATTTT. Its protein product is CASSLGSSGRRDTQYF.

The rearrangement links TRBV19 to TRBJ1-5, with unresolved D. V lost 8 bases and J lost 2, with 13 bases in between. The CDR3 contains 14 residues. In germline, CDR1 is LNHDA, CDR2 SQIVND (reference sequence). CDR3 nucleotides: TGTGCCAGTCAGGTGTCGGTCGGCAATCAGCCCCAGCATTTT. Amino acid sequence: CASQVSVGNQPQHF. The entire variable domain, with the rest obtained from reference TRBV19 and TRBJ1-5, is as follows: DGGITQSPKYLFRKEGQNVTLSCEQNLNHDAMYWYRQDPGQGLRLIYYSQIVNDFQKGDIAEGYSVSREKKESFPLTVTSAQKNPTAFYLCASQVSVGNQPQHFGDGTRLSIL.

V gene TRBV5-4 combines with J gene TRBJ2-3; TRBD1 agrees at 9 bases. V dropped 4 bases and J dropped 2; count of bases not matched to a gene: 8. Germline values: CDR1 SGHNT, CDR2 YYREEE (reference sequence). The CDR3 loop spans 16 amino acids. CDR3: CASSGWTGALTDTQYF. The CDR3 region has the DNA TGTGCCAGCAGCGGATGGACAGGGGCGCTCACAGATACGCAGTATTTT. Full variable domain (remainder filled in from reference TRBV5-4 and TRBJ2-3): ETGVTQSPTHLIKTRGQQVTLRCSSQSGHNTVSWYQQALGQGPQFIFQYYREEENGRGNFPPRFSGLQFPNYSSELNVNALELDDSALYLCASSGWTGALTDTQYFGPGTRLTVL.

This clone showed up just a few times. This sequence joins TRBV5-1 and TRBJ2-7; 7 nucleotides line up with TRBD1. Germline V gives CDR1 SGHRS, CDR2 YFSETQ. V gave up 5 bases and J gave up 3 bases; unmatched junction bases: 5. This CDR3 has 13 amino acids. The CDR3 loop reads CASSSGQFYEQYF. For the CDR3, the DNA is TGCGCCAGCAGTTCGGGACAGTTCTACGAGCAGTACTTC.

This chain joins TRBV7-9 and TRBJ1-5; TRBD1 agrees at 7 bases. Germline V gene lookup returns CDR1 SEHNR and CDR2 FQNEAQ (reference sequence). The CDR3 is 15 residues long. With 5 bases clipped from V and 4 bases from J, the junction kept 8 bases outside the gene matches. The chain's CDR3 is CASSMETGLNQPQHF. The CDR3 nucleotides are TGTGCCAGCAGCATGGAGACAGGGTTAAATCAGCCCCAGCATTTT.

The chain is built from TRBV27 and TRBJ2-6, with a possible D match to TRBD1 (10 bases). V dropped 6 bases and J dropped 0 bases, with 30 bases sitting between them. CDR3 length: 22 residues. CDR1 and CDR2 (germline): MNHEY, SMNVEV (reference sequence). Here the CDR3 DNA reads TGTGCCAGCAGCCCGACAGGGGGCTTTAGCGGGAGTCTAAACTCTGGGGCCAACGTCCTGACTTTC. Its translation is CASSPTGGFSGSLNSGANVLTF.

This sequence joins TRBV27 and TRBJ1-5, with D possibly being TRBD1 (5 bases). This CDR3 spans 15 amino acids. Trimming took 5 bases from V and 3 from J, leaving 14 bases between them. Germline assignment: CDR1 MNHEY and CDR2 SMNVEV (reference sequence). CDR3 in DNA: TGTGCCAGCAGTCCAGGGTTGGATACCAATCAGCCCCAGCATTTT. Its translation: CASSPGLDTNQPQHF.

The chain joins TRBV21-1 to TRBJ2-1; the table's D call TRBD2 went unverified against the DNA. TRBV21-1 is a known pseudogene. The CDR3 sequence is 13 residues long. The CDR3 spells CASSRVAFNEQFF. CDR3 sequence (DNA): TGTGCCAGCAGCCGCGTCGCATTCAATGAGCAGTTCTTC.

The chain uses TRBV11-2 and TRBJ2-2, with a weak D call TRBD1 (6 bases). Trimming shortened V by 6 bases and J by 4 bases, and 9 bases separated the two germline ends. The CDR3 runs 13 residues. Germline values: CDR1 SGHAT, CDR2 FQNNGV. The CDR3, as DNA: TGTGCCAGCAGGGGACATACCACCGGGGAGCTGTTTTTT. Encoded protein: CASRGHTTGELFF.